This TCR beta chain was recovered during a study of vaccination and CD4 T cells after COVID-19. Overall study context: The convalescents included six males and four females, and among them two were Hispanic while seven were Caucasian.

This clonotype has more than one count but fewer than ten. The antigen is unknown. Once obtained from cultured CD4+ T cells, the DNA was sequenced using the Oncomine TCR Beta short-read assay. TCRdb ran MiXCR on the PCR reads and lists one entry per CDR3 protein. The sample has fewer than 14,000 distinct CDR3 sequences, around 77% seen once; the top ten hold 15% to 20%. Treatment here: roughly 10-day PBMC culture with coronavirus spike peptide pools or control peptides (ViraFEST assay). Germline V CDR1 and CDR2: SNHLY, FYNNEI. Trimming took 5 bases from V and 8 from J, leaving 12 bases between them. CDR3 length: 12 amino acids.

The receptor's source is a human donor who had recovered from COVID-19. The specimen was CD4+ T cells from blood, cultured in vitro. The V gene is TRBV2, the J gene TRBJ1-2; D is undetermined. The CDR3 spells CASSFWQNGYTF. The DNA for the CDR3 is TGTGCCAGCAGTTTTTGGCAGAACGGCTACACCTTC.